One sample yielded the 2 T cell receptor beta chains listed below, sequenced in a study of shared clonotypes between healthy human individuals. Using immunoSEQ multiplex PCR, the repertoire was profiled, and TCRdb retains in-frame clones only, with some absent. The sample contains approximately 1,500,000 clones, 95% to 99% of which appear only once. The source material was naive CD4+ T cells sorted from blood. Specified subset: CD45RA+ positively selected. The receptor source for this set is a man in his thirties or forties in good health.

The chain links TRBV14 to TRBJ1-1; D gene ambiguous. The CDR3 totals 13 residues. Germline CDR1 and CDR2: SGHDN and FVKESK. Trimming removed 0 bases at V and 4 bases at J, with 6 bases between. The CDR3 nucleotides are TGTGCCAGCAGCCAAGATTGGGTCACTGAAGCTTTCTTT. It is translated as CASSQDWVTEAFF.

The chain uses TRBV10-2 and TRBJ2-3; D unclear. Germline CDR1 and CDR2: WSHSY and SAAADI. There are 16 residues in the CDR3. With 4 bases removed from V and 0 bases from J, the gap between germline ends came to 14 bases. CDR3 amino acids: CASSARWLASTDTQYF. The DNA for the CDR3 is TGCGCCAGCAGTGCTCGGTGGTTGGCGAGCACAGATACGCAGTATTTT.